This TCR beta chain was recorded in a study of T cells in narcolepsy. Turning to the study itself: Donors had narcolepsy type 1 or type 2, or were healthy controls.

Notes on the study in general: Blood of same and different patients, but not healthy controls, reportedly held recurring autoreactive clonotypes.

TCRdb keeps only in-frame clones here, not all; method: immunoSEQ multiplex PCR. This table has some 32,000 clones, roughly 82% appearing once. The CDR3 runs 14 residues. CDR1 is MNHEY, CDR2 SVGAGI, per germline. The V and J ends lost 5 bases and 3 bases, in that order; junction bases with no gene match: 3. On this clone itself: Its target is not known.

The sample consisted of CD45RA- memory CD4+ T cells from PBMCs. The V gene is TRBV6-5, the J gene TRBJ2-3; 9 bases are shared with TRBD2. This sequence was found in a human donor with narcolepsy. In nucleotides, the CDR3 is TGTGCCAGCAGTCGCGGGGGGGCGACAGATACGCAGTATTTT. Protein: CASSRGGATDTQYF.